This TCR beta chain was sequenced in a study of T cells in Graves' hyperthyroidism and ophthalmopathy. The CDR3 spans 14 residues. Looked up from germline, CDR1 is MGHRA and CDR2 is YSYEKL. V was cut by 0 bases and J by 5 bases, with 9 bases left in between. The cohort's ophthalmopathy patients, a group with duration under 3 months, had a Clinical Activity Score of at least 3 and a NOSPECS grade of at least 4. PBMCs stemmed from approximately 9.1 ml fresh peripheral blood. From RNA transcripts, TCR beta CDR3 regions were amplified. First-round RT-PCR of the TCR CDR3 relied on the HTBI primer set. One entry per CDR3 protein results from TCRdb running MiXCR on the multiplex PCR reads. The sample yields about 380,000 distinct CDR3 sequences, less than 20% seen once. This clonotype was observed many times. Its specificity is not known. Study-wide findings and caveats: Ophthalmopathy got predicted by the model a median approximately 6.4 months before its onset.

The sample consisted of blood. V is TRBV4-1 and J is TRBJ2-3, with unresolved D. This sequence originates from a man between 18 and 29 years old with Graves' ophthalmopathy. CDR3 protein: CASSQEGSGDTQYF. CDR3 DNA: TGCGCCAGCAGCCAAGAGGGCTCGGGAGATACGCAGTATTTT.